This record covers a single T cell receptor (beta chain). Germline V gene sequence: CDR1 KGHDR, CDR2 SFDVKD. This CDR3 is 14 amino acids long. V shed 2 bases and J shed 6 bases, with 10 bases lying between them. This sample is part of a study of blood T cell repertoires in COVID-19. Sequencing was performed with immunoSEQ multiplex PCR; in TCRdb, only in-frame clones are kept and a portion is missing. The table lists roughly 400,000 clones, 80% to 95% of them singletons, with about 0.86% in the top ten. Those who participated ranged in age from roughly 18 to 90 years and resided in approximately 23 US areas.

Sequencing input: PBMCs or T cells enriched from blood (not recorded which). The V and J genes are TRBV24-1 and TRBJ1-5, with D tentatively TRBD1 (6 bases). This TCR derives from a woman aged 40 to 50 who had been exposed to COVID-19. CDR3 region: CATSDSRGGQPQHF. Written as DNA, the CDR3 is TGTGCCACCAGTGATTCGAGGGGGGGTCAGCCCCAGCATTTT.